Each of the 18 T cell receptor beta chains below was sequenced from the same sample in a study of shared clonotypes between healthy human individuals. Data came from immunoSEQ multiplex PCR; TCRdb stores just in-frame clones and leaves some out. Here the sample spans fewer than 600,000 clones, around 77% being singletons. The material sequenced was PBMCs. These receptors were obtained from a woman aged 35 to 49 in good health. Some clones in this sample may be carry-over from other donors' samples.

In regard to this clone: Mismatch with germline at one junction end may stem from a read error. V is TRBV25-1 and J is TRBJ1-5, with 11 bases fitting TRBD1. This CDR3 comprises 15 residues. Germline V gene lookup returns CDR1 MGHDK and CDR2 SYGVNS. The CDR3 is CASSKPRTGGTAPAF. The CDR3 DNA reads as TGTGCCAGCAGTAAACCGAGGACAGGGGGCACAGCCCCAGCATTT.

The rearrangement uses TRBV7-9 and TRBJ1-5; D is unclear. Germline CDR1 reads SEHNR; CDR2 reads FQNEAQ (reference sequence). CDR3 length: 15 residues. V was shortened by 1 base and J by 2 bases, with 9 bases between the two germline ends. In DNA form, the CDR3 reads TGTGCCAGCAGCTTAGGGGTAAACGGCAATCAGCCCCAGCATTTT. Residues: CASSLGVNGNQPQHF.

Notes on this clone: A much larger clone lies one base from this, so it may be a read error. The rearrangement uses TRBV29-1 and TRBJ2-5; 7 nucleotides line up with TRBD2. CDR3 length equals 14 residues. The germline V gene has CDR1 SQVTM and CDR2 ANQGSEA. Losses at the gene ends were 4 bases for V and 2 bases for J; bases not matched to a gene: 7. CDR3 in amino acids: CSVGGPAGQETQYF. DNA of the CDR3: TGCAGCGTTGGAGGACCAGCGGGACAAGAGACCCAGTACTTC.

This chain joins TRBV27 and TRBJ2-5; tentatively, D is TRBD2 (5 bases). Trimming cost V 6 bases and J 5 bases, with 19 bases left between them. The CDR3 runs 15 residues. Germline CDR1 is MNHEY and CDR2 is SMNVEV (reference sequence). In DNA, the CDR3 is TGTGCCAGCAGCCTCCGAGCCCCGAGGGAGGAGACCCAGTACTTC. This gives the protein CASSLRAPREETQYF.

In this sample, this clone turned up once. The gene calls are TRBV19 and TRBJ2-2; the D gene is possibly TRBD2 (5 bases). This CDR3 contains 14 residues. Germline CDR1 LNHDA, CDR2 SQIVND (reference sequence). V was pared by 6 bases and J by 1 base, with 9 bases between. The CDR3 is CASRRTRNTGELFF. As DNA, the CDR3 is TGTGCCAGTAGACGAACTAGGAACACCGGGGAGCTGTTTTTT.

Regarding this clone: It is likely a read error: a sequence one base away is far more abundant. Given the absence of the conserved phenylalanine or tryptophan at the CDR3 end, a read error is likely. The chain carries TRBV30 and TRBJ1-5, with D perhaps matching TRBD1 (6 bases). With 2 bases removed from V and 9 bases from J, the gap between germline ends came to 17 bases. CDR3 length: 14 residues. Germline CDR1 and CDR2: GTSNPN and SVGIG (reference sequence). The CDR3 here is CAWSFRRGNGPQHL. DNA for the CDR3: TGTGCCTGGAGTTTCCGCAGGGGTAATGGGCCCCAGCATCTT.

This chain uses TRBV6-1 with TRBJ2-2, with 7 bases matching TRBD2. The CDR3 covers 13 residues. The J segment lost 6 bases and the V segment lost 6 bases, leaving 4 bases of the junction unmatched. The germline CDR1 and CDR2 sequences are MNHNS and SASEGT. The CDR3 sequence is CASRATSAGELFF. CDR3 in DNA: TGTGCCAGCAGGGCTACTAGCGCCGGGGAGCTGTTTTTT.

This chain links TRBV19 with TRBJ2-1; perhaps TRBD2 as D (5 bases). This CDR3 has 14 residues. Per the germline V gene, CDR1 is LNHDA and CDR2 is SQIVND (reference sequence). Trimming shortened V by 6 bases and J by 3 bases, and 12 bases separated the two germline ends. The CDR3 is CASSGVNRYNEQFF. The CDR3 nucleotides read TGTGCCAGTAGCGGGGTAAACCGCTACAATGAGCAGTTCTTC.

This chain connects TRBV5-1 to TRBJ2-6; no clear D. CDR1 and CDR2 from the germline V gene are SGHRS and YFSETQ. V gave up 1 base and J gave up 0 bases, with 8 bases separating them. The CDR3 runs 16 residues. As DNA, the CDR3 is TGCGCCAGCAGCTTGCACACCAGCTCTGGGGCCAACGTCCTGACTTTC. Translating it yields CASSLHTSSGANVLTF.

V gene TRBV13 combines with J gene TRBJ1-5; D not certain. Trimming took off 6 bases at V and 2 bases at J, with 5 bases between the two ends. The CDR3 has 12 amino acids. The germline gives CDR1 PRHDT, CDR2 FYEKMQ (reference sequence). Here the CDR3 DNA reads TGTGCCAGCAGTTTCGGCAATCAGCCCCAGCATTTT. As protein: CASSFGNQPQHF.

The chain links TRBV30 to TRBJ1-2; TRBD1 agrees at 8 bases. V shed 3 bases and J 12 bases; nucleotides not matched to a gene: 12. The germline V gene encodes CDR1 GTSNPN and CDR2 SVGIG (reference sequence). This CDR3 has 13 amino acids. CDR3 sequence reads: CAWRPDRANFDTF. The CDR3 bases are TGTGCCTGGAGGCCGGACAGGGCCAACTTCGACACCTTC. Filled out from reference TRBV30 and TRBJ1-2, the complete variable domain reads SQTIHQWPATLVQPVGSPLSLECTVEGTSNPNLYWYRQAAGRGLQLLFYSVGIGQISSEVPQNLSASRPQDRQFILSSKKLLLSDSGFYLCAWRPDRANFDTFGSGTRLTVV.

In its sample, this clone was seen many times. The chain couples TRBV11-2 to TRBJ2-1; possibly TRBD1 or TRBD2 for D (6 bases each). The CDR3 spans 14 residues. The V and J ends lost 8 bases and 4 bases respectively, with 15 bases between them. From germline, CDR1 is SGHAT and CDR2 FQNNGV. CDR3 DNA: TGTGCCAGCGCGCCTGGGGGGCAATACAATGAGCAGTTCTTC. It is translated as CASAPGGQYNEQFF.

A remark on this clone: Only one base separates this from a far larger clonotype, so it likely reflects a read error. The same CDR3 arises from other DNA sequences in this sample as well. This chain uses TRBV4-3 with TRBJ2-2; 7 nucleotides match TRBD2. Germline-derived CDR1 and CDR2 are LGHNA and YSLEER. The CDR3 is made up of 16 amino acids. CDR3 in DNA: TGCGCCAGCAGCCAAGATACGCTGGGAGGGCCCGGGGAGTTGTTTTTT. Translated, it gives CASSQDTLGGPGELFF.

This clone was observed a handful of times. The chain carries TRBV6-6 and TRBJ1-5; weak D call: TRBD1 (6 bases). V was shortened by 7 bases and J by 3 bases, with 16 bases between the two germline ends. Per the germline V gene, CDR1 is MNHNY and CDR2 is SVGAGI (reference sequence). The CDR3 is made up of 15 amino acids. CDR3 sequence reads: CASIRATGYNQPQHF. For the CDR3, the DNA is TGTGCCAGCATCAGGGCGACAGGATACAATCAGCCCCAGCATTTT.

This chain links TRBV5-1 with TRBJ2-1; 12 bases fit TRBD2. Trimming cost V 0 bases and J 7 bases; bases outside gene matches: 5. The CDR3 has 16 amino acids. Germline V gene data show CDR1 as SGHRS and CDR2 as YFSETQ. The CDR3 sequence: CASSLGLAGGWNEQFF. For the CDR3, the DNA is TGCGCCAGCAGCTTGGGGCTAGCGGGAGGGTGGAATGAGCAGTTCTTC.

This rearrangement joins TRBV5-6 to TRBJ2-1, with D maybe TRBD1 (6 bases). Germline V gene sequence: CDR1 SGHDT, CDR2 YYEEEE. The ends were cut back, 4 bases at V and 4 bases at J, with 9 bases in the middle. The CDR3 is 13 amino acids. In nucleotides, the CDR3 is TGTGCCAGCAGCCGTGGACAGTACAATGAGCAGTTCTTC. This codes for CASSRGQYNEQFF. Drawing the rest from reference TRBV5-6 and TRBJ2-1, the complete variable domain is DAGVTQSPTHLIKTRGQQVTLRCSPKSGHDTVSWYQQALGQGPQFIFQYYEEEERQRGNFPDRFSGHQFPNYSSELNVNALLLGDSALYLCASSRGQYNEQFFGPGTRLTVL.

The CDR3 protein is CASSFLATGQTGELFF. For the CDR3, the DNA is TGTGCCAGCAGCTTTTTGGCGACAGGTCAAACCGGGGAGCTGTTTTTT. The chain uses TRBV11-2 and TRBJ2-2, with a possible D match to TRBD1 (6 bases). Trimming shortened V by 3 bases and J by 5 bases, and 16 bases separated the two germline ends. The CDR3 runs 16 residues. Germline CDR1 and CDR2: SGHAT and FQNNGV.

This clone was found many times. The chain uses TRBV6-1 and TRBJ2-7; a weak D match, TRBD2 (5 bases). The germline V gene has CDR1 MNHNS and CDR2 SASEGT. The CDR3 has 13 amino acids. V lost 10 bases and J 7 bases, leaving 20 bases between the germline ends. CDR3 sequence (DNA): TGTGCCATCTCGAGGGCTCCTTTAAGGGAGCAGTACTTC. Protein: CAISRAPLREQYF.